These 31 T cell receptor beta chains originate from one sample sequenced in a study of cytomegalovirus exposure and HLA in healthy donors. PCR used 60 Vbeta primers and 13 Jbeta primers. TCRdb's copy holds only in-frame clones and misses some; the assay was immunoSEQ multiplex PCR. The table includes some 160,000 clones, 77% detected once. The source material was PBMCs. The source is a woman in her 30s in good health and CMV-seronegative.

The rearrangement links TRBV9 to TRBJ2-1; 9 bases line up with TRBD2. V trimming: 3 bases; J trimming: 13 bases; junction bases outside the gene matches: 11. The CDR3 runs to 14 residues. CDR1 is SGDLS and CDR2 is YYNGEE in the germline V gene. As DNA, the CDR3 is TGTGCCAGCAGCGACTACCTTAGCGGGAGAGGACAGTTCTTC. This sequence encodes CASSDYLSGRGQFF.

The genes are TRBV27 and TRBJ1-2, with 7 bases that match TRBD1. V shed 3 bases, J shed 8 bases, and the junction held 6 bases outside the gene matches. Germline CDR1 reads MNHEY; CDR2 reads SMNVEV (reference sequence). This CDR3 comprises 13 residues. The chain's CDR3 is CASSFPDRVGYTF. CDR3 DNA sequence: TGTGCCAGCAGTTTCCCCGACAGGGTGGGCTACACCTTC.

CDR3 bases: TGTGCCAGCAGTTTTACCGGGACAGGGGGCCTAGAGACCCAGTACTTC. The encoded protein is CASSFTGTGGLETQYF. V gene TRBV28 combines with J gene TRBJ2-5; 12 bases map to TRBD1. V trimming: 3 bases; J trimming: 4 bases; junction bases outside the gene matches: 6. Germline CDR1 reads MDHEN; CDR2 reads SYDVKM. The CDR3 has 16 residues.

CDR3 coding DNA: TGTGCCAGCAGTTACATCGCTAGCGGGAGGGAGACCCAGTACTTC. This encodes CASSYIASGRETQYF. The chain uses TRBV6-5 and TRBJ2-5; 11 positions agree with TRBD2. Per the germline V gene, CDR1 is MNHEY and CDR2 is SVGAGI. V shed 2 bases, J shed 5 bases, and the junction held 4 bases outside the gene matches. The CDR3 is 15 amino acids.

The V and J genes are TRBV28 and TRBJ2-2, with 9 bases that match TRBD1. Unmatched junction bases numbered 12, after V lost 6 bases and J lost 7 bases. This CDR3 spans 16 amino acids. From germline, CDR1 is MDHEN and CDR2 SYDVKM. For the CDR3, the DNA is TGTGCCAGCAGCCGACGGGACAGGGCTAGGGGCGGGGAGCTGTTTTTT. Amino acids: CASSRRDRARGGELFF.

The chain employs TRBV5-8 and TRBJ2-2; D not certain. The CDR3 has 16 amino acids. Between the trimmed V and J ends, which lost 1 base and 2 bases, there was a span of 12 bases. Germline lookup yields CDR1 SGHTS and CDR2 YDEGEE. CDR3 bases: TGTGCCAGCAGCTTGTCGGTTGCGGCTAACACCGGGGAGCTGTTTTTT. This encodes CASSLSVAANTGELFF.

J is TRBJ1-1 and V is TRBV7-2; D is possibly TRBD1 (5 bases). Germline V gene data show CDR1 as SGHTA and CDR2 as FQGNSA. CDR3 length: 15 amino acids. Between the trimmed V and J ends, which lost 5 bases and 0 bases, there was a span of 13 bases. DNA for the CDR3: TGTGCCAGCAGCGGCCTGGCGGGGGTGAACACTGAAGCTTTCTTT. Translating gives CASSGLAGVNTEAFF.

This clone was recorded once. The J gene is TRBJ1-3, the V gene TRBV12-5; 8 bases are shared with TRBD1. The CDR3 covers 19 residues. Per germline, CDR1 LGHNT and CDR2 FRNRAP. Germline trimming cut 0 bases from V and 0 bases from J; bases unmatched to any gene: 10. The CDR3, as DNA: TGTGCTAGTGGTTTGGTACAGGGGGGACGGGTCGCCTCTGGAAACACCATATATTTT. Protein sequence: CASGLVQGGRVASGNTIYF.

V is TRBV9 and J is TRBJ2-5; 11 bases fit TRBD1. This CDR3 region has 15 residues. The V segment lost 3 bases and the J segment 5 bases; nucleotides outside the gene matches: 6. Germline V gene sequence: CDR1 SGDLS, CDR2 YYNGEE. CDR3 region: CASSGGQGDVETQYF. CDR3 bases: TGTGCCAGCAGCGGGGGACAGGGGGATGTGGAGACCCAGTACTTC.

The chain uses TRBV30 and TRBJ1-4; D is undetermined. V gave up 5 bases and J gave up 8 bases, with 6 bases separating them. Germline loops: CDR1 GTSNPN, CDR2 SVGIG (reference sequence). The CDR3 loop spans 10 amino acids. The chain's CDR3 is CAWGREKLFF. DNA for the CDR3: TGTGCCTGGGGCCGAGAAAAACTGTTTTTT. Full variable domain (missing parts from reference TRBV30 and TRBJ1-4): SQTIHQWPATLVQPVGSPLSLECTVEGTSNPNLYWYRQAAGRGLQLLFYSVGIGQISSEVPQNLSASRPQDRQFILSSKKLLLSDSGFYLCAWGREKLFFGSGTQLSVL.

This chain links TRBV27 with TRBJ2-1; D is undetermined. CDR3 size: 12 residues. Germline V gives CDR1 MNHEY, CDR2 SMNVEV (reference sequence). V lost 5 bases and J lost 6, with 8 bases in between. The CDR3 DNA follows: TGTGCCAGCAGTAAGCTAGGCAATGAGCAGTTCTTC. Amino acids: CASSKLGNEQFF.

The gene calls are TRBV13 and TRBJ2-5, with TRBD2 matching 11 bases. Per the germline V gene, CDR1 is PRHDT and CDR2 is FYEKMQ (reference sequence). Unmatched junction bases numbered 5, after V lost 3 bases and J lost 2 bases. The CDR3 has 16 amino acids. CDR3 sequence (DNA): TGTGCCAGCAGCTTCACTAGCGGGGGAGAGCAAGAGACCCAGTACTTC. Protein: CASSFTSGGEQETQYF.

This chain uses TRBV4-1 with TRBJ1-2; TRBD1 matches at 9 bases. Losses at the gene ends were 4 bases for V and 4 bases for J; bases not matched to a gene: 7. The CDR3 loop spans 15 amino acids. The germline gives CDR1 MGHRA, CDR2 YSYEKL. CDR3 protein: CASSLPSDRGYGYTF. The CDR3 nucleotides read TGCGCCAGCAGCCTACCGTCGGACAGGGGCTATGGCTACACCTTC.

This clone was observed a few times. The V and J genes are TRBV6-5 and TRBJ2-2; D may be TRBD2 (5 bases). The CDR3 is made up of 15 amino acids. Germline values: CDR1 MNHEY, CDR2 SVGAGI. Trimming took off 5 bases at V and 1 base at J, with 11 bases between the two ends. The chain's CDR3 is CASSPLGLNTGELFF. As DNA, the CDR3 is TGTGCCAGCAGTCCCTTAGGACTGAACACCGGGGAGCTGTTTTTT.

This rearrangement joins TRBV2 to TRBJ2-5; D is possibly TRBD1 (6 bases). Trimming stripped 5 bases from V and 1 base from J, with 8 bases between. CDR1 SNHLY and CDR2 FYNNEI come from the germline V gene. The CDR3 has 13 residues. CDR3 nucleotide sequence: TGTGCCAGCAGTTACAGGGTCCAAGAGACCCAGTACTTC. The encoded protein is CASSYRVQETQYF.

This rearrangement joins TRBV19 to TRBJ2-6, with D hard to call. Germline assignment: CDR1 LNHDA and CDR2 SQIVND (reference sequence). The CDR3 has 18 amino acids. V was clipped by 3 bases and J by 0 bases, with 15 bases between them. CDR3 in amino acids: CASSIPRRSVSGANVLTF. The CDR3, as DNA: TGTGCCAGTAGTATTCCCCGACGAAGCGTCTCTGGGGCCAACGTCCTGACTTTC.

This clone was observed a few times. The chain has TRBV6-1 and TRBJ2-7; possibly TRBD2 for D (5 bases). V lost 1 base and J 7 bases, leaving 17 bases between the germline ends. There are 15 residues in the CDR3. CDR1 and CDR2 (germline): MNHNS, SASEGT. CDR3 coding DNA: TGTGCCAGCAGTGAAGTAGCTAGCACCCTTAGAGAGCAGTACTTC. Its protein product is CASSEVASTLREQYF.

V usage is TRBV15 and J usage is TRBJ2-3; D possibly corresponds to TRBD2 (6 bases). Germline assignment: CDR1 LNHNV and CDR2 YYDKDF (reference sequence). V lost 3 bases, J lost 5 bases, and 21 bases lay in between. The CDR3 totals 17 residues. In nucleotides, the CDR3 is TGTGCCACCAGCAGCGCGCCGGGACTTGGTACGGGAGATACGCAGTATTTT. Translating gives CATSSAPGLGTGDTQYF.

In DNA, the CDR3 is TGCGCCAGCAGCTTGGGACTAGCGGGAGGGCCGGAAGAGACCCAGTACTTC. It codes for CASSLGLAGGPEETQYF. The J gene is TRBJ2-5, the V gene TRBV5-1; TRBD2 aligns across 14 bases. With 0 bases clipped from V and 3 bases from J, the junction kept 4 bases outside the gene matches. In germline, CDR1 is SGHRS, CDR2 YFSETQ. This CDR3 is built from 17 residues.

V gene TRBV29-1 combines with J gene TRBJ1-2, with a weak D call TRBD1 (5 bases). Germline-derived CDR1 and CDR2 are SQVTM and ANQGSEA. This CDR3 contains 12 residues. Trimming removed 7 bases from V and 8 bases from J, with 17 bases in between. The CDR3, as DNA: TGCAGCGCTCAGGCGGGGCCTGGGGGCTACACCTTC. Its translation is CSAQAGPGGYTF.

The chain uses TRBV7-8 and TRBJ1-1; D may be TRBD1 (5 bases). The germline V and J ends were trimmed by 2 bases and 3 bases, with 7 bases remaining between them. From germline, CDR1 is SGHVS and CDR2 FQNEAQ. The CDR3 covers 13 residues. The CDR3 region has the DNA TGTGCCAGCAGCTTACAGGGTTACACTGAAGCTTTCTTT. It encodes CASSLQGYTEAFF.

This rearrangement joins TRBV13 to TRBJ2-1; 10 bases match TRBD1. CDR3 length: 12 residues. Germline CDR1 and CDR2: PRHDT and FYEKMQ (reference sequence). J lost 15 bases, V lost 5 bases, and 7 bases had no gene match. This chain's CDR3 is CASSTGTGVSFF. The CDR3 nucleotides are TGTGCCAGCAGCACAGGGACAGGGGTTTCGTTCTTC.

This rearrangement joins TRBV4-3 to TRBJ2-1; TRBD1 matches at 8 bases. CDR1 is LGHNA and CDR2 is YSLEER in the germline V gene. After removal of 2 bases from V and 4 bases from J, the junction contained 10 bases not matched to a gene. CDR3 length equals 17 residues. CDR3 nucleotides: TGCGCCAGCAGCCAATCCTCGACAGGGGCGGAGTACAATGAGCAGTTCTTC. Its protein product is CASSQSSTGAEYNEQFF.

This clone was recorded a few times. The V and J genes are TRBV5-1 and TRBJ2-7; TRBD2 might be the D (6 bases). V lost 5 bases to trimming and J lost 2 bases, with 14 bases between them. Looked up from germline, CDR1 is SGHRS and CDR2 is YFSETQ. The CDR3 is made up of 14 amino acids. This CDR3 is CASSRREATYEQYF. CDR3 in DNA: TGCGCCAGCAGTCGGAGGGAGGCGACCTACGAGCAGTACTTC.

The gene calls are TRBV6-5 and TRBJ1-1; TRBD1 matches 7 bases. The CDR3 has 15 amino acids. The junction had 3 bases not matched to a gene; V was cut back by 2 bases and J by 0 bases. CDR1 and CDR2 (germline): MNHEY, SVGAGI. The CDR3 region is CASSYIRGMNTEAFF. The CDR3 DNA is TGTGCCAGCAGTTACATCAGGGGGATGAACACTGAAGCTTTCTTT.

The chain couples TRBV6-1 to TRBJ1-3; D gene unclear. The CDR3 is 14 amino acids. The germline gives CDR1 MNHNS, CDR2 SASEGT. The V end lost 2 bases, the J end lost 3 bases, and 8 bases lay between the germline ends. The CDR3 region is CASSEKSRGNTIYF. In DNA form, the CDR3 reads TGTGCCAGCAGTGAAAAGAGCCGTGGAAACACCATATATTTT.

This chain uses TRBV10-2 with TRBJ2-7; 7 nucleotides line up with TRBD1. CDR3 length: 14 residues. Trimming took 6 bases from V and 0 from J; bases not matched to a gene: 5. CDR1 and CDR2 (germline): WSHSY, SAAADI. The CDR3 loop is CASREQGSSYEQYF. The CDR3 nucleotides read TGCGCCAGCAGGGAACAGGGGAGCTCCTACGAGCAGTACTTC.

This rearrangement joins TRBV11-2 to TRBJ2-1, with TRBD2 identical over 9 bases. Trimming at V came to 2 bases and at J to 0 bases, leaving 8 bases not matched to a gene. Germline values: CDR1 SGHAT, CDR2 FQNNGV. The CDR3 spans 18 residues. The CDR3 nucleotides read TGTGCCAGCAGCTTAAGATCCGTTAGCGGGAGCTCCTACAATGAGCAGTTCTTC. Protein sequence: CASSLRSVSGSSYNEQFF. The full variable domain, its missing parts supplied by reference TRBV11-2 and TRBJ2-1, is EAGVAQSPRYKIIEKRQSVAFWCNPISGHATLYWYQQILGQGPKLLIQFQNNGVVDDSQLPKDRFSAERLKGVDSTLKIQPAKLEDSAVYLCASSLRSVSGSSYNEQFFGPGTRLTVL.

This clone was observed a few times. The chain has TRBV7-2 and TRBJ2-1, with a possible D match to TRBD1 (6 bases). CDR3 length equals 16 residues. The germline gives CDR1 SGHTA, CDR2 FQGNSA. With 6 bases removed from V and 0 bases from J, the gap between germline ends came to 15 bases. CDR3 coding DNA: TGTGCCAGCAGATCAGGAGGACAGTACTCCTACAATGAGCAGTTCTTC. Amino acids: CASRSGGQYSYNEQFF.

The rearrangement joins TRBV5-1 to TRBJ2-1; TRBD1 aligns across 9 bases. Losses at the gene ends were 0 bases for V and 9 bases for J; bases not matched to a gene: 4. The CDR3 is 14 amino acids. Per germline, CDR1 SGHRS and CDR2 YFSETQ. The CDR3 protein is CASSLGQGGTEQFF. CDR3 DNA sequence: TGCGCCAGCAGCTTGGGACAGGGGGGCACTGAGCAGTTCTTC.

This chain uses TRBV5-1 with TRBJ2-3; D possibly corresponds to TRBD2 (6 bases). The germline V gene encodes CDR1 SGHRS and CDR2 YFSETQ. V was cut by 4 bases and J by 0 bases, with 15 bases left in between. The CDR3 length is 16 residues. The CDR3 region is CASSPLGGLSTDTQYF. The CDR3 DNA sequence: TGCGCCAGCAGCCCCCTTGGAGGGTTGAGCACAGATACGCAGTATTTT. The entire variable domain, with the rest obtained from reference TRBV5-1 and TRBJ2-3, is as follows: KAGVTQTPRYLIKTRGQQVTLSCSPISGHRSVSWYQQTPGQGLQFLFEYFSETQRNKGNFPGRFSGRQFSNSRSEMNVSTLELGDSALYLCASSPLGGLSTDTQYFGPGTRLTVL.